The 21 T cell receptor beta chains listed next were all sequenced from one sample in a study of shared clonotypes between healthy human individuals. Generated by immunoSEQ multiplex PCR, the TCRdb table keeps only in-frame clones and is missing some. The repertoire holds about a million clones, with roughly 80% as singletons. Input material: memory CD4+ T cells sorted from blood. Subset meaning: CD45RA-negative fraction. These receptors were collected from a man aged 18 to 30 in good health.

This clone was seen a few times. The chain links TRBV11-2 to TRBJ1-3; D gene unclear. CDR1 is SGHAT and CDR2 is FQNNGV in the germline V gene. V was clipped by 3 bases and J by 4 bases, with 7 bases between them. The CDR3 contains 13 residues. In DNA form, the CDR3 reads TGTGCCAGCAGCTTTATTGGAGGAAACACCATATATTTT. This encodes CASSFIGGNTIYF.

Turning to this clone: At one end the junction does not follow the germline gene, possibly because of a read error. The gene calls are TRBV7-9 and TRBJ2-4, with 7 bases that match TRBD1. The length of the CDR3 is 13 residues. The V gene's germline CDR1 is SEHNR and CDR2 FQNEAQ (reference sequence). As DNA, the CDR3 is TGTGCCAGCAGCTTAGATGGTAGGGGGCGCGTTGACTTC. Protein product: CASSLDGRGRVDF.

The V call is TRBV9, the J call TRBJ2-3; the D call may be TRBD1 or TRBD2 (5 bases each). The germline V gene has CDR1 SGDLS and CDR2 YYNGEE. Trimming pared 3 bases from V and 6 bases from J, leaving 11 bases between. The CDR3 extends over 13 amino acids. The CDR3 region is CASSGWDRDTQYF. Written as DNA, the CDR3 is TGTGCCAGCAGCGGGTGGGACCGCGATACGCAGTATTTT.

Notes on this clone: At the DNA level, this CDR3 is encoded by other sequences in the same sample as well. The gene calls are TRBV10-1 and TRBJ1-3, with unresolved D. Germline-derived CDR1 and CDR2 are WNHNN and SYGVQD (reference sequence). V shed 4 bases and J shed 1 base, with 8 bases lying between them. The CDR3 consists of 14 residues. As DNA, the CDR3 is TGCGCCAGCAGTGCGGGGAGTTCTGGAAACACCATATATTTT. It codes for CASSAGSSGNTIYF.

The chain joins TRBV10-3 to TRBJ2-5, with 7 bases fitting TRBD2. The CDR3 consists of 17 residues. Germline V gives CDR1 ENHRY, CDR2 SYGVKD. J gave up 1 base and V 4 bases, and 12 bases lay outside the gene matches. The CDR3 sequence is CAISGAGEASGQETQYF. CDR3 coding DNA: TGTGCCATCAGTGGCGCCGGGGAGGCTAGCGGCCAAGAGACCCAGTACTTC.

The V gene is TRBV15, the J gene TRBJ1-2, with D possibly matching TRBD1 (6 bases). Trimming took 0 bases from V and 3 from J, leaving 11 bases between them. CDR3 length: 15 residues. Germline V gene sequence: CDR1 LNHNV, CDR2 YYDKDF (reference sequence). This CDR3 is CATSREGGADYGYTF. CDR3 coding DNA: TGTGCCACCAGCAGAGAGGGGGGGGCCGACTATGGCTACACCTTC.

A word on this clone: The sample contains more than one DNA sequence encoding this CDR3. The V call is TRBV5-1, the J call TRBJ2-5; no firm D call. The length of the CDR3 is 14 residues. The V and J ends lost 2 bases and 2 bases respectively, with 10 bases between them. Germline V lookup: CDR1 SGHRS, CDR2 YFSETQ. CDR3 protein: CASSFGLLQETQYF. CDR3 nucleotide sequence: TGCGCCAGCAGCTTTGGCCTACTACAAGAGACCCAGTACTTC.

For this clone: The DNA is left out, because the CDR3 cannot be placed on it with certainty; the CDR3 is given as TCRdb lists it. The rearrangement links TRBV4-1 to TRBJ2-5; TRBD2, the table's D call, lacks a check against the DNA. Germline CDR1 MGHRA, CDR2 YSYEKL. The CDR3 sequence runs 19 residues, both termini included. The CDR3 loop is CASSQDFGEEAVARRTQYF.

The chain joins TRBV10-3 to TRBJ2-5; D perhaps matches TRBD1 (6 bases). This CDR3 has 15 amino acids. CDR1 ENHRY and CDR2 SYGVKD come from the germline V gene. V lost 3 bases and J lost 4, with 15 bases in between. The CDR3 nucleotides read TGTGCCATCAGTGAATCCAGTAGGGGGACAGAGACCCAGTACTTC. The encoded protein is CAISESSRGTETQYF.

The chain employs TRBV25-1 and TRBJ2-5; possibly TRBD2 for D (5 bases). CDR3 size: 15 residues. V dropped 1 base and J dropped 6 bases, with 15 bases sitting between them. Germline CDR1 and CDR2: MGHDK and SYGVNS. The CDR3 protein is CASSESASYGQTQYF. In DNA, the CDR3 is TGTGCCAGCAGTGAATCCGCTAGCTACGGGCAGACCCAGTACTTC.

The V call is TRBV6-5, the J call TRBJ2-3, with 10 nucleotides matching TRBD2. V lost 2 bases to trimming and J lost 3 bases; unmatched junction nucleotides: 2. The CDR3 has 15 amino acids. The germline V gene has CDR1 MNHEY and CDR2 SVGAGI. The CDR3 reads CASSYLAGETDTQYF. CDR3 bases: TGTGCCAGCAGTTACCTAGCGGGAGAAACAGATACGCAGTATTTT.

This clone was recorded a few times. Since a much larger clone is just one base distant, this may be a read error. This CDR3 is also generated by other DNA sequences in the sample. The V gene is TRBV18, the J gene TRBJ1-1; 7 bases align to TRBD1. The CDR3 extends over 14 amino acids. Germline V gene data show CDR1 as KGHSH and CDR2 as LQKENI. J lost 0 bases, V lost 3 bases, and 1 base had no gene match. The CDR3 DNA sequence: TGTGCCAGCTCACCGGGACAGATGAACACTGAAGCTTTCTTT. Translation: CASSPGQMNTEAFF.

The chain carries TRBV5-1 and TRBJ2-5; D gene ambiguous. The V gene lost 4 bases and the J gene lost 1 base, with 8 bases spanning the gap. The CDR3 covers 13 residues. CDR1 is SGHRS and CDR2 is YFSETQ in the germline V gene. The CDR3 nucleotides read TGCGCCAGCAGCCCAGCCGCCCAAGAGACCCAGTACTTC. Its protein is CASSPAAQETQYF.

This CDR3 reads CASSQGDRPSTEAFF. The CDR3 DNA follows: TGTGCCAGCAGCCAAGGCGACAGGCCGTCCACTGAAGCTTTCTTT. The chain links TRBV14 to TRBJ1-1; D may be TRBD1 (6 bases). Germline CDR1 and CDR2: SGHDN and FVKESK. With 1 base removed from V and 4 bases from J, the gap between germline ends came to 13 bases. This CDR3 region has 15 residues.

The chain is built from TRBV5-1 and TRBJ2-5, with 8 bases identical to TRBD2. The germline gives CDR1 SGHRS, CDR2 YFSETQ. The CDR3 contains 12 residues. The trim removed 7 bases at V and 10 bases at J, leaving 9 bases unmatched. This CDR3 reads CASPRGGFDQYF. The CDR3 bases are TGCGCCAGCCCCCGGGGGGGGTTCGACCAGTACTTC.

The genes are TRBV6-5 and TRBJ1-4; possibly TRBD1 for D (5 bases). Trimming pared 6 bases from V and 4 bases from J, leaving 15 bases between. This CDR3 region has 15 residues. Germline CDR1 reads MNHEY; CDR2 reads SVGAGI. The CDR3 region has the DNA TGTGCCAGCAGGGGGGTGCAGGGTTTTAATGAAAAACTGTTTTTT. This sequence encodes CASRGVQGFNEKLFF.

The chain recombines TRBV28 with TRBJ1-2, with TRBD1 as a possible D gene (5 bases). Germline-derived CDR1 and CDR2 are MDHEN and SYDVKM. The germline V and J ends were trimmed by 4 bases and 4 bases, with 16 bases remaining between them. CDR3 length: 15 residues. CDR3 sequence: CASSSGRMVPYGYTF. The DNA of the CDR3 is TGTGCCAGCAGTTCGGGACGGATGGTTCCCTATGGCTACACCTTC.

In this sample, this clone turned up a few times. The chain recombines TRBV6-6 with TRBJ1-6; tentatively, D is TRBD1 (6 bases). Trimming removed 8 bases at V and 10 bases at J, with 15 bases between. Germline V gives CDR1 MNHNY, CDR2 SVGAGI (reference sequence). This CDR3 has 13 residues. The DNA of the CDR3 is TGTGCCAGCCGGGGGCAGGGCCTATCACCCCTCCACTTT. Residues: CASRGQGLSPLHF.

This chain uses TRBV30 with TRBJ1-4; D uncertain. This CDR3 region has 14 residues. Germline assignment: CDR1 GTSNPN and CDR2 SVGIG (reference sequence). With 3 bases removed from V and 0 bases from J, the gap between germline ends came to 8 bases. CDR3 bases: TGTGCCTGGAGCGCCGGAGCAACTAATGAAAAACTGTTTTTT. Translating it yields CAWSAGATNEKLFF.

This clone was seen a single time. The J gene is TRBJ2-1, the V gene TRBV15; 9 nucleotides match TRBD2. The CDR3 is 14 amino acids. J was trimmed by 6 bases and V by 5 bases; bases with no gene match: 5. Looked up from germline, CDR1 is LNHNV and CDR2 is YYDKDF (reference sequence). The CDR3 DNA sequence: TGTGCCACCAGCCCTTCGCGGGGGGGCAATGAGCAGTTCTTC. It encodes CATSPSRGGNEQFF.

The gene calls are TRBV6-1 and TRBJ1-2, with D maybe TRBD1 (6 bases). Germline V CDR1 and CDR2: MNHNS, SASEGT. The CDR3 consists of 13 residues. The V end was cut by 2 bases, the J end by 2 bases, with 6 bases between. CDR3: CASSERGNYGYTF. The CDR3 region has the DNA TGTGCCAGCAGTGAAAGGGGGAACTATGGCTACACCTTC.